This is a list of T cell receptor beta chains from one sample in a study of blood T cell repertoires in COVID-19. Using immunoSEQ multiplex PCR, the repertoire was profiled, and TCRdb retains in-frame clones only, with some absent. The sample yields more than 85,000 clones, around 80% seen once. Sequenced: peripheral blood. Source of these receptors: a human donor in a cohort sampled during active or convalescent COVID-19. The CDR3 runs from the conserved cysteine through the conserved F or W. A D gene is named only where the DNA matches it firmly. Clone size is given for some rows only: seen once, a few or many times, or a class if the clone is expanded.

j_call clone_size d_call v_call cdr3_nt cdr3_aa
TRBJ2-7 - - TRBV2 TGTGCCAGCAGTGAAAGGTCTCCTGTTTATTCGGTTCTCGGAGAAGCACCCTCCTACGAGCAGTACTTC CASSERSPVYSVLGEAPSYEQYF
TRBJ1-1 - TRBD1 TRBV19 TGTGCCTCTCACTTGGACAGGGAAGCTTTCTTT CASHLDREAFF
TRBJ1-1 few - TRBV7-2 TGTGCCAGCACAATGCCCGGGGTATCGGGCACTGAAGCTTTCTTT CASTMPGVSGTEAFF
TRBJ2-6 once - TRBV5-5 TGTGCCAGCAGGGGAGGCGCAGGGTGGGTCTACTCTGGGGCCAACGTCCTGACTTTC CASRGGAGWVYSGANVLTF
TRBJ2-7 few TRBD2 TRBV10-3 TGTGCCACAACCTTGACTAGCGCGACTTACGAGCAGTACTTC CATTLTSATYEQYF
TRBJ2-5 - TRBD1 TRBV2 TGTGCCAGCAGTGCGGACAGGGGCGCCTACCAGACCCAGTACTTC CASSADRGAYQTQYF
TRBJ2-1 - - TRBV4-1 TGCGCCAGCAGCCAAGATCTATTGGGCTGGGAGCAGTTCTTC CASSQDLLGWEQFF
TRBJ1-2 - - TRBV5-5 TGTGCCAGCAGCTTGGACGTTAGAAACTATGGCTACACCTTC CASSLDVRNYGYTF
TRBJ2-7 - - TRBV6-6 TGTGCCAGCAATAAAGGGGGTCAGGCGGCCTACGAGCAGTACTTC CASNKGGQAAYEQYF
TRBJ1-5 - TRBD1 TRBV27 TGTGCCAGCAGTTCGATGACAGGGGGTAGCAATCAGCCCCAGCATTTT CASSSMTGGSNQPQHF
TRBJ1-2 - - TRBV4-1 TGCGCCAGCAGCCACATACAGGGTAATGGCTACACCTTC CASSHIQGNGYTF
TRBJ2-1 - - TRBV7-2 TGTGCCAGCCAACCGGCGGGGAGGTACAATGAGCAGTTCTTC CASQPAGRYNEQFF
TRBJ1-1 - - TRBV7-9 TGTGCCAGCAGCTTAACGGACACTGAAGCTTTCTTT CASSLTDTEAFF
TRBJ1-5 - TRBD1 TRBV27 TGTGCCAGCAGTCCACGGACAGGGCTCCAGCCCCAGCATTTT CASSPRTGLQPQHF
TRBJ1-2 - - TRBV7-2 TGTGCCAGCAGCTTAACTTCTACTAACTATGGCTACACCTTC CASSLTSTNYGYTF
TRBJ2-1 - TRBD1 TRBV11-2 TGTGCCAGCAGCTTAGAGGGACAGGGCTACAATGAGCAGTTCTTC CASSLEGQGYNEQFF
TRBJ2-7 - - TRBV29-1 TGCAGCGTTGGAGGCACACGCGAGCAGTACTTC CSVGGTREQYF
TRBJ2-7 - - TRBV7-9 TGTGCCAGCAGCACCATAGGGGGGGATTACGAGCAGTACTTC CASSTIGGDYEQYF
TRBJ1-1 many - TRBV11-3 TGTGCCAGCAGCTTAGAGGGGAGCACTGAAGCTTTCTTT CASSLEGSTEAFF
TRBJ2-7 - TRBD2 TRBV7-9 TGTGCCAGCAGCTTAGAGGGACTAGCGGGAGTTAACACGTACTTC CASSLEGLAGVNTYF
TRBJ1-1 - - TRBV6-5 TGTGCCAGCAGTTACCGGGTCCACACTGAAGCTTTCTTT CASSYRVHTEAFF
TRBJ2-5 - - TRBV18 TGTGCCAGCTCATCCAGGGGAGCTGGAGAGACCCAGTACTTC CASSSRGAGETQYF
TRBJ1-2 - - TRBV18 TGTGCCAGCTCACCACCGGGAGCAACCTATGGCTACACCTTC CASSPPGATYGYTF
TRBJ2-7 - TRBD1 TRBV10-3 TGTGCCATCAGCATATCCGGGACAGGGTTCGGCGAGCAGTACTTC CAISISGTGFGEQYF
TRBJ1-3 - - TRBV5-1 TGCGCCAGCAGGGTGGACAGTCACTCTGGAAACACCATATATTTT CASRVDSHSGNTIYF
TRBJ1-1 - TRBD1 TRBV18 TGTGCCAGCTCACCTGGGGCAGGGGGTCTTATGACTGAAGCTTTCTTT CASSPGAGGLMTEAFF
TRBJ1-2 few - TRBV2 TGTGCCAGCAGTGAACGTTACGGGTACACCTTC CASSERYGYTF